Presented here are 29 T cell receptor beta chains from one specimen sequenced in a study of cytomegalovirus exposure and HLA in healthy donors. Researchers ran the PCR with 60 Vbeta and 13 Jbeta primers. Clones were read by immunoSEQ multiplex PCR, and TCRdb kept only the in-frame ones, dropping some. The sample carries 150,000 or so clones, approximately 70% recorded once. The sample consisted of PBMCs. The receptors originated from a woman younger than 35 in good health and CMV-seronegative.

This clone was seen only once. The rearrangement links TRBV10-1 to TRBJ2-5; TRBD1 agrees at 7 bases. Trimming at V came to 4 bases and at J to 0 bases, leaving 5 bases not matched to a gene. The CDR3 runs 15 residues. The V gene's germline CDR1 is WNHNN and CDR2 SYGVQD (reference sequence). The CDR3 nucleotides are TGCGCCAGCAGTGGGCGACAGGGAGACCAAGAGACCCAGTACTTC. It translates to CASSGRQGDQETQYF.

V gene TRBV11-2 combines with J gene TRBJ2-2; 9 bases agree with TRBD1. V shed 5 bases and J 7 bases; nucleotides not matched to a gene: 5. The CDR3 loop spans 14 amino acids. CDR1 SGHAT and CDR2 FQNNGV come from the germline V gene. In DNA form, the CDR3 reads TGTGCCAGCAGCAACAGGGGGCAGGGCGGGGAGCTGTTTTTT. Translated, it gives CASSNRGQGGELFF.

This clone was detected once. This chain joins TRBV18 and TRBJ2-7, with TRBD1 matching 11 bases. V lost 4 bases, J lost 4 bases, and 3 bases stayed unmatched. The CDR3 length is 14 residues. CDR1 and CDR2 from the germline V gene are KGHSH and LQKENI. The CDR3 spells CASSQGQGAYEQYF. CDR3 sequence (DNA): TGTGCCAGCTCACAAGGACAGGGGGCTTACGAGCAGTACTTC.

The J gene is TRBJ2-2, the V gene TRBV5-6, with D possibly matching TRBD2 (7 bases). Germline V CDR1 and CDR2: SGHDT, YYEEEE. With 0 bases removed from V and 6 bases from J, the gap between germline ends came to 15 bases. The CDR3 contains 16 residues. Here the CDR3 DNA reads TGTGCCAGCAGCTTGGGAGAGGGGGGGCCTGCCGGGGAGCTGTTTTTT. It translates to CASSLGEGGPAGELFF.

This rearrangement joins TRBV19 to TRBJ2-3, with D uncertain. The V and J ends lost 4 bases and 5 bases respectively, with 10 bases between them. This CDR3 has 13 residues. CDR1 and CDR2 from the germline V gene are LNHDA and SQIVND (reference sequence). The CDR3, as DNA: TGTGCCAGTAGTACTTCGCCGGGAGATACGCAGTATTTT. It specifies CASSTSPGDTQYF.

The chain links TRBV11-3 to TRBJ2-3; 7 nucleotides match TRBD2. The length of the CDR3 is 15 residues. V lost 2 bases, J lost 6 bases, and 8 bases stayed unmatched. Germline loops: CDR1 SGHNT, CDR2 YENEEA. The CDR3 DNA reads as TGTGCCAGCAGCTTAACCGGGGGGACCCGCGATACGCAGTATTTT. Its protein is CASSLTGGTRDTQYF.

CDR3 in DNA: TGTGCCAGCAGTGGAGCGGGATTAAGGGGTCAGCCCCAGCATTTT. This translates into CASSGAGLRGQPQHF. The chain employs TRBV6-1 and TRBJ1-5, with D perhaps TRBD1 (5 bases). V lost 4 bases to trimming and J lost 6 bases, with 16 bases between them. The germline V gene encodes CDR1 MNHNS and CDR2 SASEGT. The CDR3 has 15 amino acids.

The rearrangement joins TRBV6-6 to TRBJ1-3; D perhaps matches TRBD1 (5 bases). In germline, CDR1 is MNHNY, CDR2 SVGAGI (reference sequence). V was pared by 6 bases and J by 1 base, with 16 bases between. The CDR3 spans 16 residues. The DNA for the CDR3 is TGTGCCAGCAGCCCTACACGGGGGTATTCTGGAAACACCATATATTTT. This translates into CASSPTRGYSGNTIYF.

The chain is built from TRBV5-1 and TRBJ1-5, with D tentatively TRBD1 (5 bases). This CDR3 is built from 16 residues. Per the germline V gene, CDR1 is SGHRS and CDR2 is YFSETQ. V lost 5 bases and J 2 bases, leaving 17 bases between the germline ends. The CDR3 is CASSLDGREGNQPQHF. The CDR3 DNA follows: TGCGCCAGCAGTTTAGACGGCAGGGAGGGCAATCAGCCCCAGCATTTT.

The chain carries TRBV5-1 and TRBJ2-5, with 12 bases fitting TRBD2. The CDR3 is 15 residues long. From germline, CDR1 is SGHRS and CDR2 YFSETQ. V lost 4 bases to trimming and J lost 0 bases; unmatched junction nucleotides: 1. CDR3 sequence reads: CASSTSGRNQETQYF. The CDR3 DNA reads as TGCGCCAGCAGCACTAGCGGGAGGAACCAAGAGACCCAGTACTTC.

The V and J genes are TRBV29-1 and TRBJ1-1; no firm D call. Trimming cost V 0 bases and J 4 bases, with 9 bases left between them. This CDR3 is 13 amino acids long. Per germline, CDR1 SQVTM and CDR2 ANQGSEA. The CDR3 coding sequence is TGCAGCGTTGAAGATCTCTACCCCACTGAAGCTTTCTTT. It encodes CSVEDLYPTEAFF.

This clone was detected only a few times. The genes are TRBV5-1 and TRBJ2-5; D gene ambiguous. V was cut by 4 bases and J by 1 base, with 8 bases left in between. Looked up from germline, CDR1 is SGHRS and CDR2 is YFSETQ. CDR3 length equals 13 residues. The CDR3 reads CASSPGPQETQYF. The CDR3 DNA reads as TGCGCCAGCAGCCCGGGTCCCCAAGAGACCCAGTACTTC.

V is TRBV28 and J is TRBJ2-5, with a tentative D call TRBD1 (5 bases). TRBJ2-7 explains the end of the DNA better; the J call may be wrong. This CDR3 spans 16 amino acids. Germline assignment: CDR1 MDHEN and CDR2 SYDVKM. The CDR3 reads CASSLKPGQQVGEQYF. In DNA form, the CDR3 reads TGTGCCAGCAGTTTAAAGCCCGGACAACAAGTAGGCGAGCAGTACTTC.

The gene calls are TRBV9 and TRBJ1-1, with 7 bases lining up with TRBD1. Per germline, CDR1 SGDLS and CDR2 YYNGEE. Trimming at V came to 3 bases and at J to 1 base, leaving 3 bases not matched to a gene. CDR3 length: 14 residues. CDR3 amino acids: CASSAGTENTEAFF. The CDR3 DNA is TGTGCCAGCAGCGCCGGGACAGAGAACACTGAAGCTTTCTTT.

The chain uses TRBV5-4 and TRBJ1-2; D gene ambiguous. The V and J ends lost 0 bases and 0 bases respectively, with 15 bases between them. The germline V gene encodes CDR1 SGHNT and CDR2 YYREEE (reference sequence). The CDR3 is made up of 17 amino acids. CDR3 loop: CASSLAWSSPANYGYTF. The CDR3, as DNA: TGTGCCAGCAGCTTGGCCTGGAGTAGTCCAGCTAACTATGGCTACACCTTC.

As concerns this clone: A junction end diverges from the germline sequence, so it may reflect a read error. For the CDR3, the DNA is TGTGCCAGTTCCGTTAGCAGTCAGCCCCAGCATTTT. It is translated as CASSVSSQPQHF. V and J are TRBV19 and TRBJ1-5; unclear D gene. The CDR3 consists of 12 residues. CDR1 and CDR2 (germline): LNHDA, SQIVND (reference sequence). The full variable domain, rest sourced from reference TRBV19 and TRBJ1-5, is DGGITQSPKYLFRKEGQNVTLSCEQNLNHDAMYWYRQDPGQGLRLIYYSQIVNDFQKGDIAEGYSVSREKKESFPLTVTSAQKNPTAFYLCASSVSSQPQHFGDGTRLSIL.

The J gene is TRBJ1-3, the V gene TRBV28; the match to TRBD1 covers 8 bases. Germline CDR1 is MDHEN and CDR2 is SYDVKM. This CDR3 contains 13 residues. V gave up 5 bases and J gave up 4 bases; unmatched junction bases: 1. This chain's CDR3 is CASSQGAGNTIYF. CDR3 bases: TGTGCCAGCAGTCAGGGGGCCGGAAACACCATATATTTT. Full variable domain (outside the CDR3, taken from reference TRBV28 and TRBJ1-3): DVKVTQSSRYLVKRTGEKVFLECVQDMDHENMFWYRQDPGLGLRLIYFSYDVKMKEKGDIPEGYSVSREKKERFSLILESASTNQTSMYLCASSQGAGNTIYFGEGSWLTVV.

This chain joins TRBV4-2 and TRBJ1-4; 9 positions agree with TRBD1. The CDR3 sequence is 17 residues long. V lost 0 bases and J lost 3; bases outside the gene matches: 5. The germline V gene encodes CDR1 LGHNA and CDR2 YNFKEQ. CDR3 region: CASSQEGTGNANEKLFF. The CDR3 bases are TGTGCCAGCAGCCAAGAAGGGACAGGGAATGCTAATGAAAAACTGTTTTTT.

This clone was seen more than once but under ten times. The gene calls are TRBV6-6 and TRBJ2-5, with 9 positions matching TRBD1. The DNA end is a closer match to TRBJ2-7, so the J assignment may be wrong. Germline CDR1 is MNHNY and CDR2 is SVGAGI (reference sequence). This CDR3 has 14 amino acids. CDR3 sequence: CASRGGQGEHEQYF. CDR3 in DNA: TGTGCCAGCAGGGGGGGACAGGGAGAGCACGAGCAGTACTTC.

The chain has TRBV5-1 and TRBJ2-7, with 10 bases that match TRBD2. The CDR3 length is 15 residues. V lost 0 bases to trimming and J lost 7 bases; unmatched junction nucleotides: 7. From germline, CDR1 is SGHRS and CDR2 YFSETQ. The CDR3 DNA follows: TGCGCCAGCAGCTTGGGGTCTAGCGGGGGCAAAGAGCAGTACTTC. Residues: CASSLGSSGGKEQYF.

The V gene is TRBV7-9, the J gene TRBJ1-3; 7 bases align to TRBD1. The CDR3 is 16 amino acids. Germline CDR1 and CDR2: SEHNR and FQNEAQ (reference sequence). J was trimmed by 0 bases and V by 5 bases; bases with no gene match: 7. The CDR3 spells CASSPGDRNSGNTIYF. CDR3 in DNA: TGTGCCAGCAGCCCTGGGGACAGAAACTCTGGAAACACCATATATTTT. The full variable domain, with the rest looked up from reference TRBV7-9 and TRBJ1-3, is DTGVSQNPRHKITKRGQNVTFRCDPISEHNRLYWYRQTLGQGPEFLTYFQNEAQLEKSRLLSDRFSAERPKGSFSTLEIQRTEQGDSAMYLCASSPGDRNSGNTIYFGEGSWLTVV.

The chain links TRBV7-2 to TRBJ1-2, with TRBD1 matching 8 bases. Trimming removed 5 bases from V and 3 bases from J; junction bases left unmatched: 5. The CDR3 is 14 residues long. In germline, CDR1 is SGHTA, CDR2 FQGNSA. CDR3 DNA sequence: TGTGCCAGCAGCCTACAGACAGGGGACTATGGCTACACCTTC. This sequence encodes CASSLQTGDYGYTF.

The V and J genes are TRBV28 and TRBJ2-4; 8 bases agree with TRBD2. V shed 3 bases and J 1 base; nucleotides not matched to a gene: 14. The CDR3 extends over 19 amino acids. Germline loops: CDR1 MDHEN, CDR2 SYDVKM. The CDR3 DNA reads TGTGCCAGCAGTTTCTTCAGGACGACTAGCGAAGGGGCCAAAAACATTCAGTACTTC. Translating it yields CASSFFRTTSEGAKNIQYF.

The V call is TRBV28, the J call TRBJ2-6; D is undetermined. Germline assignment: CDR1 MDHEN and CDR2 SYDVKM. Trimming removed 8 bases at V and 4 bases at J, with 12 bases between. The CDR3 sequence is 14 residues long. The CDR3 nucleotides read TGTGCCAGCTCGAACGCAGTCGGGGCCAACGTCCTGACTTTC. The encoded protein is CASSNAVGANVLTF.

This chain uses TRBV6-5 with TRBJ2-1, with 7 nucleotides matching TRBD2. CDR1 MNHEY and CDR2 SVGAGI come from the germline V gene. The CDR3 contains 16 residues. V gave up 0 bases and J gave up 4 bases; unmatched junction bases: 6. The CDR3, as DNA: TGTGCCAGCAGTTACTCCCAAGCGGGGCCTTACAATGAGCAGTTCTTC. Protein: CASSYSQAGPYNEQFF.

This clone is a singleton in its sample. The V and J genes are TRBV7-9 and TRBJ2-6; TRBD1 aligns across 9 bases. The CDR3 loop spans 16 amino acids. The germline V gene has CDR1 SEHNR and CDR2 FQNEAQ (reference sequence). V was pared by 2 bases and J by 3 bases, with 2 bases of the junction left unmatched. Here the CDR3 reads CASSLTGGGGANVLTF. CDR3 coding DNA: TGTGCCAGCAGCTTAACAGGGGGCGGTGGGGCCAACGTCCTGACTTTC. Together with reference TRBV7-9 and TRBJ2-6, the CDR3 gives the full variable domain: DTGVSQNPRHKITKRGQNVTFRCDPISEHNRLYWYRQTLGQGPEFLTYFQNEAQLEKSRLLSDRFSAERPKGSFSTLEIQRTEQGDSAMYLCASSLTGGGGANVLTFGAGSRLTVL.

This clone has a single count. The chain recombines TRBV7-2 with TRBJ1-1; unclear D gene. The V end lost 1 base, the J end lost 1 base, and 4 bases lay between the germline ends. CDR1 and CDR2 from the germline V gene are SGHTA and FQGNSA. The length of the CDR3 is 13 residues. In DNA, the CDR3 is TGTGCCAGCAGCTTAGACAGGAACACTGAAGCTTTCTTT. Its protein is CASSLDRNTEAFF.

This chain connects TRBV5-1 to TRBJ2-5, with TRBD1 matching over 9 bases. The CDR3 extends over 14 amino acids. V gave up 3 bases and J gave up 5 bases; unmatched junction bases: 5. Per germline, CDR1 SGHRS and CDR2 YFSETQ. In nucleotides, the CDR3 is TGCGCCAGCAGCTACGGGACAGGGCAGGAGACCCAGTACTTC. Translation gives CASSYGTGQETQYF.

The rearrangement uses TRBV27 and TRBJ2-7; 8 nucleotides align to TRBD1. Germline assignment: CDR1 MNHEY and CDR2 SMNVEV (reference sequence). Trimming removed 6 bases from V and 2 bases from J; junction bases left unmatched: 6. The CDR3 spans 14 residues. The CDR3: CASSPGQGPYEQYV. CDR3 nucleotide sequence: TGTGCCAGCAGCCCCGGACAGGGTCCCTACGAGCAGTACGTC.